The T cell receptor (beta chain) under discussion was sequenced for a study of cytomegalovirus exposure and HLA in healthy donors. Study-level results: Analysis was carried out at a later point, and it linked a missense DCLRE1C variant to TCR beta V- and J-gene trimming. Analyzed later, most CMV-associated TCR beta chains appeared HLA-restricted.

A multiplex PCR was run with 60 Vbeta primers and 13 Jbeta primers. Produced via immunoSEQ multiplex PCR; TCRdb's table is partial and in-frame only. Seen here are about 120,000 clones, under 80% observed once, and the top ten hold around a tenth. Turning to this clone: Its specificity is not known.

Donors were nominally healthy when sampled, though unrecorded immune exposures were likely. Trimming removed 1 base from V and 3 bases from J; junction bases left unmatched: 13. Germline loops: CDR1 SGHDT, CDR2 YYEEEE. This CDR3 contains 18 residues. What was sequenced was PBMCs. The chain joins TRBV5-6 to TRBJ2-7, with 10 bases matching TRBD2. This receptor was obtained from a woman in her 50s in good health and CMV-seropositive. In DNA form, the CDR3 reads TGTGCCAGCAGCTTGAGGTTGACTAGCGGGCTGCTGAGCTACGAGCAGTACTTC. It is translated as CASSLRLTSGLLSYEQYF.